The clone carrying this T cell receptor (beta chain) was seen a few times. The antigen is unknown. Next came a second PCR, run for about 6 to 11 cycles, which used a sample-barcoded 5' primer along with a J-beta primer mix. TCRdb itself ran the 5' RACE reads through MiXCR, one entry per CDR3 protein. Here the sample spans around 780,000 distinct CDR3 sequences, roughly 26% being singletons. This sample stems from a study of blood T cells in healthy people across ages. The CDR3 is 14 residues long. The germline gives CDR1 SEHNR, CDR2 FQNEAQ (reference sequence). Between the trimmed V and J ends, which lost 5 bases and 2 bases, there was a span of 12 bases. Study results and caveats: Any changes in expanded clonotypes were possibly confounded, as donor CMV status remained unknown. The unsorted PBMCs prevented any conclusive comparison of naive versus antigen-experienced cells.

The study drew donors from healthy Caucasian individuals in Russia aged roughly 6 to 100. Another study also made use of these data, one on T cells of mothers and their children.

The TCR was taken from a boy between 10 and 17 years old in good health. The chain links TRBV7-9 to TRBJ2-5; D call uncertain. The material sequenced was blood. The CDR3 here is CASSQGRFQETQYF. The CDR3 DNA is TGTGCCAGCAGCCAAGGACGGTTTCAAGAGACCCAGTACTTC.